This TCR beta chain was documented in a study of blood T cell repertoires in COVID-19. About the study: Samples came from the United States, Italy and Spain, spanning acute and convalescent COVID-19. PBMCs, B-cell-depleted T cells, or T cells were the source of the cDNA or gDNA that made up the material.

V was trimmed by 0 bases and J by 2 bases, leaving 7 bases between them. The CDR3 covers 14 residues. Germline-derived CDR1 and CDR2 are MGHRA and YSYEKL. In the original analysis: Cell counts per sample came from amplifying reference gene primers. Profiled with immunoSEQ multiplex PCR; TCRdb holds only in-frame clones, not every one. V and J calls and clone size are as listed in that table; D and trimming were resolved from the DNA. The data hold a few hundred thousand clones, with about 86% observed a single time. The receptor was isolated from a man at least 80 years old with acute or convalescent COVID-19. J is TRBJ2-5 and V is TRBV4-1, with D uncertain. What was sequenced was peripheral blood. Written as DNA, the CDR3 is TGCGCCAGCAGCCAAGAGGTCCAGCAAGAGACCCAGTACTTC. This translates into CASSQEVQQETQYF.